This TCR beta chain came from a study of cytomegalovirus exposure and HLA in healthy donors. A multiplex PCR was run with 60 Vbeta primers and 13 Jbeta primers. The protocol was immunoSEQ multiplex PCR, while the TCRdb copy is restricted to in-frame clones and leaves out a portion. Found here are roughly 100,000 clones, 76% of them singletons; the top ten hold roughly 8.2%. Germline V lookup: CDR1 SGDLS, CDR2 YYNGEE. Trimming removed 6 bases from V and 1 base from J, with 9 bases in between. The CDR3 extends over 13 amino acids. The chain employs TRBV9 and TRBJ2-3, with unresolved D. This receptor was identified in a man aged 40-49 years in good health and CMV-seropositive. The sample comprised PBMCs. CDR3 DNA sequence: TGTGCCAGCACCGTCGGTGGCACAGATACGCAGTATTTT. Encoded protein: CASTVGGTDTQYF.